This T cell receptor beta chain was recorded in a study of lymphopenia after photon versus proton radiotherapy. Germline V gives CDR1 LNHDA, CDR2 SQIVND (reference sequence). There are 14 residues in the CDR3. The V gene end was trimmed by 3 bases and the J gene end by 3 bases; junction bases not matched to a gene: 4. Profiling relied on immunoSEQ multiplex PCR, and the TCRdb table lists in-frame clones only, not all of them. In the table there are approximately 65,000 clones, roughly 87% of which are singletons. This clone was seen just once. This specimen was peripheral blood, taken from a patient treated with proton-based radiotherapy. The origin of this receptor is an elderly man with esophageal cancer. The rearrangement links TRBV19 to TRBJ2-7, with TRBD1 identical over 8 bases. In DNA form, the CDR3 reads TGTGCCAGTAGTATCACAGGGGGAAGCTACGAGCAGTACTTC. Amino acids: CASSITGGSYEQYF.